The 31 T cell receptor beta chains below come from one sample, sequenced in a study of regulatory T cells in long-lasting Graves disease. Time point: newly diagnosed GD, antithyroid drugs for less than 3 months. Generation of the TCR library employed RNA extracted from PBMCs. Assembly of TCR beta libraries relied on iRepertoire HTBI primers together with Arm-PCR of CDR3 regions. MiXCR was run by TCRdb on the multiplex PCR reads, yielding one entry per CDR3 protein. This sample has roughly 350,000 distinct CDR3 sequences, with 16% found just once. The sample was also reused in another study, on T cells in Graves' hyperthyroidism and ophthalmopathy.

The sample consisted of peripheral blood mononuclear cells (PBMCs), taken at new diagnosis, from a patient treated with antithyroid drugs. These receptors originate from a man aged 40-49 years with Graves disease.

This chain links TRBV24-1 with TRBJ2-1; possible D gene TRBD1, 7 bases. The CDR3 loop spans 15 amino acids. CDR1 and CDR2 (germline): KGHDR, SFDVKD. Trimming stripped 5 bases from V and 7 bases from J, with 17 bases between. CDR3 sequence (DNA): TGTGCCACCAGTGCCCCCCGGAGGGGGCGGAATGAGCAGTTCTTC. Residues: CATSAPRRGRNEQFF.

Of note for this clonotype: At one of its ends the junction is not consistent with the germline gene, which may arise from a read error. The V call is TRBV5-1, the J call TRBJ2-2; the match to TRBD2 covers 7 bases. Germline CDR1 is SGHRS and CDR2 is YFSETQ. The CDR3 is made up of 14 amino acids. CDR3 in amino acids: CASSGEPSTGELFF. DNA for the CDR3: TGTGCCAGCAGCGGGGAGCCCTCCACCGGGGAGCTGTTTTTT.

This clonotype was recorded at least ten times. The CDR3 here is CASSGQGRGETQYF. Written as DNA, the CDR3 is TGTGCCAGCAGTGGTCAGGGACGGGGAGAGACCCAGTACTTC. This chain uses TRBV2 with TRBJ2-5; perhaps D is TRBD1 or TRBD2 (5 bases each). Germline V CDR1 and CDR2: SNHLY, FYNNEI. Between the trimmed V and J ends, which lost 4 bases and 4 bases, there was a span of 13 bases. This CDR3 spans 14 amino acids.

The rearrangement links TRBV3-1 to TRBJ1-6; D gene ambiguous. Trimming stripped 4 bases from V and 5 bases from J, with 9 bases between. This CDR3 is 14 amino acids long. CDR1 is LGHDT and CDR2 is YNNKEL in the germline V gene (reference sequence). The chain's CDR3 is CASSLQANNSPLHF. CDR3 coding DNA: TGTGCCAGCAGCCTCCAAGCGAATAATTCACCCCTCCACTTT.

The genes are TRBV6-9 and TRBJ2-7, with 9 bases that match TRBD2. Germline CDR1 and CDR2: MNHGY and SVAAGI. This CDR3 region has 14 residues. V lost 3 bases and J lost 3; bases outside the gene matches: 3. The DNA for the CDR3 is TGTGCCAGCAGTTACAAAGCGGGGGGCTACGAGCAGTACTTC. Translating gives CASSYKAGGYEQYF.

The sample holds many counts of this clonotype. The chain links TRBV12-3 or TRBV12-4 to TRBJ2-7; D call uncertain. Trimming removed 8 bases at V and 5 bases at J, with 19 bases between. CDR3 size: 14 residues. The CDR3 is CASGNMYLANEQYF. As DNA, the CDR3 is TGTGCCAGCGGGAACATGTATCTGGCGAACGAGCAGTACTTC.

This clonotype was recorded at least ten times. The V and J genes are TRBV7-2 and TRBJ2-3, with 7 bases lining up with TRBD1. CDR3 length: 15 residues. Losses at the gene ends were 5 bases for V and 3 bases for J; bases not matched to a gene: 8. The germline CDR1 and CDR2 sequences are SGHTA and FQGNSA. The CDR3 loop reads CASSPVGTETDTQYF. CDR3 DNA: TGTGCCAGCAGCCCCGTGGGGACAGAAACAGATACGCAGTATTTT.

V gene TRBV4-1 combines with J gene TRBJ1-1, with TRBD1 as a possible D gene (5 bases). V lost 0 bases and J lost 5, with 13 bases in between. This CDR3 is built from 15 residues. The germline gives CDR1 MGHRA, CDR2 YSYEKL. The CDR3 loop reads CASSQDHGGGTEAFF. CDR3 bases: TGCGCCAGCAGCCAAGATCATGGGGGGGGGACTGAAGCTTTCTTT.

This clonotype was seen repeatedly, ten times or more. The chain joins TRBV4-3 to TRBJ2-2; maybe TRBD1 (5 bases). The CDR3 length is 18 residues. Trimming left V 0 bases short and J 4 bases short, with 18 bases between. Germline V gives CDR1 LGHNA, CDR2 YSLEER. The CDR3 sequence: CASSQDPYHQGSTGELFF. The DNA of the CDR3 is TGCGCCAGCAGCCAAGACCCATATCATCAGGGTAGCACCGGGGAGCTGTTTTTT.

On this clonotype itself: The junction shows a germline mismatch at one end, possibly a read error. This chain joins TRBV6-4 and TRBJ2-5, with TRBD1 matching over 8 bases. Looked up from germline, CDR1 is MRHNA and CDR2 is SNTAGT. This CDR3 has 16 amino acids. CDR3 region: CASSYSRQGAQETQYF. The CDR3 DNA sequence: TGTGCCAGCAGTTACTCGAGGCAGGGGGCCCAAGAGACCCAGTACTTC.

This clonotype was detected ten times or more. The chain combines TRBV3-1 with TRBJ2-3, with TRBD2 as a possible D gene (6 bases). The germline gives CDR1 LGHDT, CDR2 YNNKEL (reference sequence). This CDR3 is built from 16 residues. With 4 bases removed from V and 0 bases from J, the gap between germline ends came to 14 bases. CDR3 region: CASSPSLGLSTDTQYF. CDR3 coding DNA: TGTGCCAGCAGCCCAAGCCTAGGACTAAGCACAGATACGCAGTATTTT.

V usage is TRBV6-4 and J usage is TRBJ2-1; 11 bases are shared with TRBD2. Unmatched junction bases numbered 5, after V lost 4 bases and J lost 6 bases. The CDR3 has 15 residues. The V gene's germline CDR1 is MRHNA and CDR2 SNTAGT. The CDR3 is CASSALAGGGNEQFF. As DNA, the CDR3 is TGTGCCAGCAGTGCCCTAGCGGGGGGCGGCAATGAGCAGTTCTTC.

The chain recombines TRBV4-1 with TRBJ2-5; D is unresolved. The V gene lost 1 base and the J gene lost 0 bases, with 9 bases spanning the gap. Germline assignment: CDR1 MGHRA and CDR2 YSYEKL. The CDR3 is made up of 15 amino acids. In DNA, the CDR3 is TGCGCCAGCAGCCAAGGTCTGGGGTACCAAGAGACCCAGTACTTC. Translated, it gives CASSQGLGYQETQYF.

This clonotype was seen many times. This chain connects TRBV7-8 to TRBJ2-7; D uncertain. The CDR3 is 14 amino acids. Germline CDR1 reads SGHVS; CDR2 reads FQNEAQ. The V end was cut by 3 bases, the J end by 2 bases, with 11 bases between. Here the CDR3 DNA reads TGTGCCAGCAGCTTCTCAGGAACTCCCTACGAGCAGTACTTC. Translated: CASSFSGTPYEQYF.

This clonotype was counted between two and nine times. CDR3 residues: CASSSHLTGNYEQYF. CDR3 bases: TGTGCCAGCAGCTCACACCTGACAGGGAACTACGAGCAGTACTTC. V is TRBV11-2 and J is TRBJ2-7; 7 bases match TRBD1. The CDR3 is 15 residues long. The junction had 9 bases not matched to a gene; V was cut back by 4 bases and J by 3 bases. Germline V lookup: CDR1 SGHAT, CDR2 FQNNGV. Full variable domain (outside the CDR3, taken from reference TRBV11-2 and TRBJ2-7): EAGVAQSPRYKIIEKRQSVAFWCNPISGHATLYWYQQILGQGPKLLIQFQNNGVVDDSQLPKDRFSAERLKGVDSTLKIQPAKLEDSAVYLCASSSHLTGNYEQYFGPGTRLTVT.

This chain joins TRBV11-2 and TRBJ2-6; D is ambiguous. The CDR3 covers 21 residues. The V and J ends lost 5 bases and 4 bases respectively, with 30 bases between them. Germline CDR1 reads SGHAT; CDR2 reads FQNNGV. CDR3 residues: CASSPVRRSRAFRSGANVLTF. In nucleotides, the CDR3 is TGTGCCAGCAGCCCGGTGCGGAGATCCCGAGCTTTTCGAAGCGGGGCCAACGTCCTGACTTTC. Full variable domain (remainder filled in from reference TRBV11-2 and TRBJ2-6): EAGVAQSPRYKIIEKRQSVAFWCNPISGHATLYWYQQILGQGPKLLIQFQNNGVVDDSQLPKDRFSAERLKGVDSTLKIQPAKLEDSAVYLCASSPVRRSRAFRSGANVLTFGAGSRLTVL.

The table lists this clonotype with many counts. This chain uses TRBV15 with TRBJ1-5, with D unclear. This CDR3 region has 15 residues. The germline V and J ends were trimmed by 0 bases and 4 bases, with 10 bases remaining between them. In germline, CDR1 is LNHNV, CDR2 YYDKDF (reference sequence). The DNA of the CDR3 is TGTGCCACCAGCAGAGATGGAGATGAGAATCAGCCCCAGCATTTT. Translated: CATSRDGDENQPQHF.

The J gene is TRBJ2-7, the V gene TRBV20-1; 10 bases are shared with TRBD1. With V trimmed by 6 bases and J by 4 bases, 3 bases remained unmatched. Germline V gene data show CDR1 as DFQATT and CDR2 as SNEGSKA (reference sequence). The CDR3 is 12 residues long. The CDR3 loop reads CSAGDRGYEQYF. The CDR3 bases are TGCAGTGCGGGGGACAGGGGTTACGAGCAGTACTTC.

This clonotype appeared a few times. A single base separates this from a much larger clone, so it may be a read error. The chain combines TRBV7-2 with TRBJ1-2; D gene uncertain. The CDR3 spans 14 residues. Germline V gene lookup returns CDR1 SGHTA and CDR2 FQGNSA. Trimming removed 1 base at V and 2 bases at J, with 8 bases between. CDR3: CASSLDWGNYGYTF. DNA of the CDR3: TGTGCCAGCAGCTTAGATTGGGGAAACTATGGCTACACCTTC.

A note on this clonotype: It is likely a read error, because the conserved phenylalanine at the end of the CDR3 is missing. CDR3 nucleotide sequence: TGTGCCAGCAGCGTGGCCCCTTCAAATGAAAAACTGTTTCTT. Its protein product is CASSVAPSNEKLFL. The rearrangement joins TRBV9 to TRBJ1-4; D gene unclear. Trimming pared 2 bases from V and 5 bases from J, leaving 10 bases between. Germline V CDR1 and CDR2: SGDLS, YYNGEE. The CDR3 consists of 14 residues.

This clonotype was seen only a few times. The CDR3 DNA is TGTGCCAGCAGCTTGCAGCGGGGGAGTGGCAATGAGCAGTTCTTC. Translation: CASSLQRGSGNEQFF. The chain uses TRBV5-4 and TRBJ2-1, with TRBD2 identical over 8 bases. The trim removed 1 base at V and 6 bases at J, leaving 6 bases unmatched. This CDR3 contains 15 residues. Germline V lookup: CDR1 SGHNT, CDR2 YYREEE (reference sequence).

This clonotype has a count of ten or more. The V gene is TRBV18, the J gene TRBJ2-7; D gene unclear. This CDR3 is 14 amino acids long. Germline CDR1 is KGHSH and CDR2 is LQKENI. Trimming took off 6 bases at V and 3 bases at J, with 15 bases between the two ends. In nucleotides, the CDR3 is TGTGCCAGCTCTTTCGGGCTTTCAGGCTACGAGCAGTACTTC. Protein: CASSFGLSGYEQYF.

Many counts were recorded for this clonotype. The chain joins TRBV13 to TRBJ2-7; D not resolved. V dropped 6 bases and J dropped 2 bases, with 14 bases sitting between them. This CDR3 comprises 14 residues. The germline CDR1 and CDR2 sequences are PRHDT and FYEKMQ (reference sequence). The CDR3 sequence: CASRPGPRTYEQYF. The CDR3 nucleotides read TGTGCCAGCAGGCCGGGCCCTCGGACCTACGAGCAGTACTTC.

On this clonotype itself: A read error is possible here, since a much larger clone lies one base away. The chain has TRBV5-1 and TRBJ1-5, with TRBD1 as a possible D gene (6 bases). V was pared by 1 base and J by 9 bases, with 14 bases between. Looked up from germline, CDR1 is SGHRS and CDR2 is YFSETQ. This CDR3 is 14 amino acids long. CDR3 amino acids: CASSLTGSEGPQHF. The CDR3 region has the DNA TGCGCCAGCAGCTTGACAGGGAGTGAAGGGCCCCAGCATTTT.

The chain is built from TRBV6-1 and TRBJ1-4; a weak D match, TRBD1 (5 bases). Trimming took off 8 bases at V and 6 bases at J, with 13 bases between the two ends. Germline lookup yields CDR1 MNHNS and CDR2 SASEGT. This CDR3 region has 13 residues. This CDR3 is CASREGLYEKLFF. Written as DNA, the CDR3 is TGTGCCAGCCGAGAGGGACTATATGAAAAACTGTTTTTT.

The gene calls are TRBV20-1 and TRBJ2-1; D is undetermined. CDR3 length: 14 amino acids. Germline loops: CDR1 DFQATT, CDR2 SNEGSKA (reference sequence). The CDR3 DNA sequence: TGCAGGGTAACACTAACTAACTCCTACAATGAGCAGTTCTTC. Translating gives CRVTLTNSYNEQFF.

At least ten counts were recorded for this clonotype. The V call is TRBV18, the J call TRBJ2-7; 9 bases agree with TRBD1. The V gene end was trimmed by 1 base and the J gene end by 3 bases; junction bases not matched to a gene: 4. CDR1 and CDR2 (germline): KGHSH, LQKENI. CDR3 length: 15 amino acids. The CDR3: CASSPRQGVVYEQYF. As DNA, the CDR3 is TGTGCCAGCTCACCACGACAGGGGGTGGTCTACGAGCAGTACTTC.

The sample holds many counts of this clonotype. This chain links TRBV27 with TRBJ2-7; maybe TRBD1 (6 bases). The CDR3 contains 12 residues. Trimming left V 10 bases short and J 4 bases short, with 14 bases between. Per germline, CDR1 MNHEY and CDR2 SMNVEV (reference sequence). Here the CDR3 reads CATAGTSYEQYF. The CDR3 region has the DNA TGTGCCACCGCCGGGACAAGTTACGAGCAGTACTTC.

This clonotype was detected ten times or more. The chain links TRBV28 to TRBJ1-5; tentative D call: TRBD1 (5 bases). Germline V gives CDR1 MDHEN, CDR2 SYDVKM. The CDR3 contains 12 residues. V was clipped by 10 bases and J by 7 bases, with 14 bases between them. CDR3 sequence reads: CATARGGQPQHF. CDR3 nucleotides: TGTGCCACCGCCCGGGGGGGACAGCCCCAGCATTTT. Looking up the rest from reference TRBV28 and TRBJ1-5 gives the full variable domain: DVKVTQSSRYLVKRTGEKVFLECVQDMDHENMFWYRQDPGLGLRLIYFSYDVKMKEKGDIPEGYSVSREKKERFSLILESASTNQTSMYLCATARGGQPQHFGDGTRLSIL.

The CDR3 bases are TGTGCCAGCAGTTACTCGAAAGGATTTAGCAATCAGCCCCAGCATTTT. This encodes CASSYSKGFSNQPQHF. J is TRBJ1-5 and V is TRBV6-2 or TRBV6-3; D uncertain. This CDR3 spans 16 amino acids. Germline CDR1 and CDR2: MNHEY and SVGEGT. The V gene lost 0 bases and the J gene lost 0 bases, with 9 bases spanning the gap.

This clonotype was counted ten times or more. This rearrangement joins TRBV29-1 to TRBJ2-7; 8 bases map to TRBD1. The V gene's germline CDR1 is SQVTM and CDR2 ANQGSEA. V was pared by 7 bases and J by 5 bases, with 4 bases of the junction left unmatched. This CDR3 has 11 amino acids. As DNA, the CDR3 is TGCAGCGGCCAGACAGGGGACGAGCAGTACTTC. It codes for CSGQTGDEQYF.